Below, one T cell receptor (beta chain) is given with its context. Its cognate antigen is unknown. The table came from immunoSEQ multiplex PCR; TCRdb's copy has only in-frame clones and leaves some out. The sample consists of roughly 1,500,000 clones, approximately 98% of them appearing once. The data derive from a study of shared clonotypes between healthy human individuals. Study-level information: Aged 18 to 49, the donors were a couple of women and a few men. Findings of the study overall: Larger estimated richness was generally seen in naive subsets than in memory subsets. For naive CD4 cells, 4% to 6% of clonotypes were shared across several donors.

This TCR was recovered from a man aged 25 to 40 in good health. Sequencing was done on a sample of naive CD4+ T cells sorted from blood. Subset defined: CD45RA+ positively selected.

This chain's CDR3 is CASAGDRSYEQYF. The CDR3 DNA sequence: TGTGCCTCCGCGGGGGACCGCTCCTACGAGCAGTACTTC. The chain couples TRBV19 to TRBJ2-7, with 7 bases that match TRBD2. V was clipped by 11 bases and J by 0 bases; unmatched bases: 7. This CDR3 spans 13 amino acids. CDR1 is LNHDA, CDR2 SQIVND, per germline (reference sequence).